The T cell receptor (beta chain) under discussion was sequenced for a study of T cell repertoires in cytomegalovirus infection. Study details: Selected CMV epitopes included recently identified HLA-C-restricted ones as well as well-studied HLA-B-restricted ones.

Study results and limitations: CMV carriers having the relevant HLA were flagged by cumulative public TCR beta family frequency. The ex vivo response was dominated by HLA-C-restricted CMV-specific TCR beta clonotypes.

This clonotype appeared many times. Its antigen is not known. TCRdb analysed the reads with MiXCR anew, one entry per CDR3 protein. The repertoire has hundreds of thousands of distinct CDR3 sequences, around a third of them found once; the top ten carry roughly 12%. The V and J ends lost 8 bases and 6 bases, in that order; junction bases with no gene match: 5. The CDR3 has 14 amino acids. The chain is built from TRBV12-3 or TRBV12-4 and TRBJ1-5, with TRBD1 matching over 12 bases. This sequence was found in a human donor in good health (CMV status not recorded). Some clones in this sample may be carry-over from other donors' samples. The sample in question was cultured CD8+ T cells from PBMCs, obtained from culture after CMV antigen stimulation. The CDR3 protein is CASSGQGAGQPQHF. For the CDR3, the DNA is TGTGCCAGCTCGGGACAGGGGGCCGGTCAGCCCCAGCATTTT.